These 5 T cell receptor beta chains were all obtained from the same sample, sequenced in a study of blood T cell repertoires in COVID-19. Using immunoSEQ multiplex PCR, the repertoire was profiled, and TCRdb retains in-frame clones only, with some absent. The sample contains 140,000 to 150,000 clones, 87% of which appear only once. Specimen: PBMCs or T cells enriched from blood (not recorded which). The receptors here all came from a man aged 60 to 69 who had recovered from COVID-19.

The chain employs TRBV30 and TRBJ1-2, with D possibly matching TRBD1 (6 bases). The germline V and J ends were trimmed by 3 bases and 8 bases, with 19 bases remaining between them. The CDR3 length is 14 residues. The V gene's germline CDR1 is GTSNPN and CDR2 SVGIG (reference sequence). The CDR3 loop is CAWRARPGGGGYTF. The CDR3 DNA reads TGTGCCTGGAGAGCGCGCCCGGGGGGCGGCGGCTACACCTTC.

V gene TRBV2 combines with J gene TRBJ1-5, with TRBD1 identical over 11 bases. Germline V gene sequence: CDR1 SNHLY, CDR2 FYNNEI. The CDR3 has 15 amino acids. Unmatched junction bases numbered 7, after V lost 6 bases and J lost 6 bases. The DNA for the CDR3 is TGTGCCAGCAGCTCAGGACAGGGGGCTATTCAGCCCCAGCATTTT. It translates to CASSSGQGAIQPQHF.

The CDR3 coding sequence is TGTGCCAGTCAGGCGGGATTGAACACCGGGGAGCTGTTTTTT. Amino acids: CASQAGLNTGELFF. The V gene is TRBV9, the J gene TRBJ2-2; maybe TRBD2 (6 bases). CDR1 is SGDLS, CDR2 YYNGEE, per germline. The CDR3 is made up of 14 amino acids. Trimming stripped 8 bases from V and 1 base from J, with 12 bases between.

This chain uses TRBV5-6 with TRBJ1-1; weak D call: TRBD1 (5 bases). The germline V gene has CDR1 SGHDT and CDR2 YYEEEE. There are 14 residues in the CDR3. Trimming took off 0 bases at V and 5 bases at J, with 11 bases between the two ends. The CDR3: CASSLAGRGTEAFF. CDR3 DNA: TGTGCCAGCAGCTTGGCCGGTCGGGGGACTGAAGCTTTCTTT.

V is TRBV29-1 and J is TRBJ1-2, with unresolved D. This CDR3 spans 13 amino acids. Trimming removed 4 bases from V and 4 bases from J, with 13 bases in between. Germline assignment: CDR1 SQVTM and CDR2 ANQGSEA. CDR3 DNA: TGCAGCGTTGTAAGGAGGCAGCCCTATGGCTACACCTTC. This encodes CSVVRRQPYGYTF.